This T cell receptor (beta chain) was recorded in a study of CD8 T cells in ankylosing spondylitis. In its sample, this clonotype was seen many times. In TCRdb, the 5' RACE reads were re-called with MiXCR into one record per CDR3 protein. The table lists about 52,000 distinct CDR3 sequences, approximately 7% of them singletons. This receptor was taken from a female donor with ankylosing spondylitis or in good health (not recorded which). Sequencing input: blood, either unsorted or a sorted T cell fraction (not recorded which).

This chain's CDR3 is CASSRRLAATDTQYF. As DNA, the CDR3 is TGTGCCAGCAGCCGTCGACTAGCGGCCACAGATACGCAGTATTTT. The chain has TRBV3-1 and TRBJ2-3, with 9 nucleotides matching TRBD2. Germline-derived CDR1 and CDR2 are LGHDT and YNNKEL (reference sequence). The CDR3 length is 15 residues. The J segment lost 2 bases and the V segment lost 4 bases, leaving 4 bases of the junction unmatched.